The rows below give T cell receptor beta chains drawn from one sample of a study of metastatic and nonmetastatic thyroid tumors. TCRdb re-processed the PCR reads through MiXCR. The sample includes about 16,000 clones, 25% to 30% of them seen just once. Source material: adjacent normal tissue. The receptors come from a female donor with papillary thyroid cancer or a benign thyroid nodule (not recorded which). Some clones in this sample may be carry-over from other donors' samples. The CDR3 runs from the conserved cysteine through the conserved F or W. D genes are given only for firm matches. Where a row states a size, it is once, few, many or the class of an expanded clone; other rows omit it.

V gene	D gene	clone size	J gene	CDR3 DNA	CDR3 protein
TRBV12-3/TRBV12-4	.	.	TRBJ1-1	TGTGCCAGCAGTTTCTTACATCCGGGACGTCTTGGATCTGAAGCTTTCTTT	CASSFLHPGRLGSEAFF
TRBV28	.	.	TRBJ1-4	TGTGCCAGCAAGGGAGCGGAGGTGGGCAGGAATGAAAAACTGTTTTTT	CASKGAEVGRNEKLFF
TRBV29-1	.	.	TRBJ1-1	TGCATCGTCGTGGACAGCAGGTACATCGGAGCTTTCTTT	CIVVDSRYIGAFF
TRBV20-1	TRBD2	.	TRBJ2-7	TGCAGTGCTGCCCCCAGCGGGAAGGTCGAGCAGTACTTC	CSAAPSGKVEQYF
TRBV6-5	TRBD2	few	TRBJ2-5	TGTGCCAGCAGTTACCTCGGGGGGTCGGAGACCCAGTACTTC	CASSYLGGSETQYF
TRBV6-1	.	.	TRBJ1-2	TGTGCCAGCAGACCCCGATGGAGGGGCGCGGGTGGCCATGGCTACACCTTC	CASRPRWRGAGGHGYTF
TRBV18	.	.	TRBJ2-5	TGTGCCAGCTCAACCAGCCAAGAGACCCAGTACTTC	CASSTSQETQYF
TRBV6-1	TRBD2	many	TRBJ2-5	TGTGCCAGCAGGCAGCCAAGAGCGGGAGACCAAGAGACCCAGTACTTC	CASRQPRAGDQETQYF
TRBV27	TRBD2	few	TRBJ2-2	TGTGCCAGCAGTTTGCGGGGGACTAACACCGGGGAGCTGTTTTTT	CASSLRGTNTGELFF
TRBV6-1	TRBD1	.	TRBJ1-2	TGTGCCAGCACCCTAGACAGGGGAAACTATGGCTACACCTTC	CASTLDRGNYGYTF
TRBV6-1	.	few	TRBJ1-2	TGTGCCAGCAGAGACCATGTGCAACTCGGATATGGCTACACCTTC	CASRDHVQLGYGYTF
TRBV7-9	.	.	TRBJ2-7	TGTGCCAGCAGCCCAAGGGGGGTCGGGAACGAGCAGTACTTC	CASSPRGVGNEQYF
TRBV20-1	.	.	TRBJ2-5	TGCAGTGCTAGCGGGCCTCATGGGGAAAGACTAGAGCTGGAGACCCAGTACTTC	CSASGPHGERLELETQYF
TRBV6-1	TRBD1	.	TRBJ2-7	TGTGCCAGCAGTGAACGGGACAGGTCCTACGAGCAGTACTTC	CASSERDRSYEQYF
TRBV20-1	TRBD2	.	TRBJ2-7	TGCAGTGCAGAGACTAGCGGGTTCAACGAGCAGTACTTC	CSAETSGFNEQYF
TRBV28	.	few	TRBJ1-4	TGTGCCAGCAGTTACGGGGGTGCTACTAATGAAAAACTGTTTTTT	CASSYGGATNEKLFF
TRBV7-3	TRBD1	.	TRBJ1-2	TGTGCCAGCAGCCCCCACTTCGGACAGGGGGGCTATGGCTACACCTTC	CASSPHFGQGGYGYTF
TRBV27	.	few	TRBJ1-2	TGTGACAGCAGTTTACACCCCAACTATGGCTACACCTTC	CDSSLHPNYGYTF
TRBV6-1	TRBD2	.	TRBJ2-1	TGTGCCAGCAGCGGACTAGCGGCATCCAATGAGCAGTTCTTC	CASSGLAASNEQFF
TRBV5-1	.	.	TRBJ2-3	TGCGCCAGCAGCTTGAGCGAACCCACAGATACGCAGTATTTT	CASSLSEPTDTQYF
TRBV30	.	.	TRBJ1-5	TGTGCCTGGAGTGTCGGGGGGAAAAGTCAGCCCCAGCATTTT	CAWSVGGKSQPQHF
TRBV6-1	.	.	TRBJ2-1	TGTGACACAGCGTCCTACAATGAGCAGTTCTTC	CDTASYNEQFF
TRBV5-1	TRBD2	.	TRBJ2-1	TGCGCCAGCAGCTCGACTAGCCTTTACAATGAGCAGTTCTTC	CASSSTSLYNEQFF
TRBV6-1	TRBD1	few	TRBJ2-2	TGTGCCAGCAGACCGAGACAGGGGCACACCGGGGAGCTGTTTTTT	CASRPRQGHTGELFF
TRBV11-2	.	.	TRBJ2-2	TGTGCCAGCAGCTCCCAAACTCCGGGACTTAACACCGGGGAGCTGTTTTTT	CASSSQTPGLNTGELFF
TRBV6-1	.	few	TRBJ1-5	TGTGCCAGCCAACCGGGCCGCCGTGGCAATCAGCCCCAGCATTTT	CASQPGRRGNQPQHF
TRBV6-5	.	few	TRBJ1-1	TGTGCCAGCAGTTACTCCTGGGTTATGAACACTGAAGCTTTCTTT	CASSYSWVMNTEAFF
TRBV5-1	.	.	TRBJ1-2	TGCGCCAGCAGCTCTGACCCGGGGACGGCGGGTTGCTACACCTTC	CASSSDPGTAGCYTF
TRBV15	.	.	TRBJ1-3	TGTGCCACCAGCAGAGATCGGTCTGGAAACACCATATATTTT	CATSRDRSGNTIYF
TRBV29-1	.	medium-sized	TRBJ2-2	TGCAGCGTCCACGACACTGGGGAGCTGTTTTTT	CSVHDTGELFF
TRBV11-2	TRBD1	.	TRBJ1-6	TGTGCCAGCAGCGGGGACAGGGGTTTTTCACCCCTCCACTTT	CASSGDRGFSPLHF
TRBV5-1	.	.	TRBJ1-1	TGCGCCAGCAGCTTGGGATATTACACTGAAGCTTTCTTT	CASSLGYYTEAFF
TRBV20-1	.	.	TRBJ2-7	TGCAGTGCTAGAGGAGACTTTTTTCAGACGACCCCCTACGAGCAGTACTTC	CSARGDFFQTTPYEQYF
TRBV20-1	TRBD1	.	TRBJ1-1	TGCAGTGCTAGAAAAGACAGGGGCAACACTGAAGCTTTCTTT	CSARKDRGNTEAFF
TRBV20-1	TRBD2	.	TRBJ2-1	TGCAGTGCTCCTACTAGCGGGAGTCTCAGCAATGAGCAGTTCTTC	CSAPTSGSLSNEQFF
TRBV15	TRBD2	.	TRBJ2-7	TGTGCCACCAGCAGAGATGGGGGGGCCTACGAGCAGTACTTC	CATSRDGGAYEQYF
TRBV6-1	.	.	TRBJ1-2	TGTGCCAGCGACAGGACCCGAAACTATGGCTACACCTTC	CASDRTRNYGYTF
TRBV11-2	TRBD2	.	TRBJ2-1	TGTGCCAGCAGCGTAGTGGCTAGCGGGAACGGTAATGAGCAGTTCTTC	CASSVVASGNGNEQFF
TRBV5-4	TRBD1	few	TRBJ2-3	TGTGCCAGCAGCGGGGACAGGGGGGTGGATACGCAGTATTTT	CASSGDRGVDTQYF